These 30 T cell receptor beta chains share one sample of origin, sequenced in a study of cytomegalovirus exposure and HLA in healthy donors. Primers: 60 Vbeta forward and 13 Jbeta reverse. Sequencing was performed with immunoSEQ multiplex PCR; in TCRdb, only in-frame clones are kept and a portion is missing. The sample lists roughly 160,000 clones; roughly 74% were seen once. The sequencing sample was made of PBMCs. The receptor source for this set is a woman aged 40 to 49 in good health and CMV-seropositive.

The CDR3 DNA reads TGTGCCAGCAGTTCCCCGACTAGCGGGAGGCACAATGAGCAGTTCTTC. It specifies CASSSPTSGRHNEQFF. V usage is TRBV27 and J usage is TRBJ2-1; 13 positions match TRBD2. The V gene end was trimmed by 4 bases and the J gene end by 5 bases; junction bases not matched to a gene: 5. CDR3 length: 16 residues. Germline values: CDR1 MNHEY, CDR2 SMNVEV (reference sequence).

The rearrangement links TRBV4-1 to TRBJ2-5, with TRBD2 matching over 9 bases. Germline CDR1 MGHRA, CDR2 YSYEKL. The CDR3 spans 14 residues. Trimming took 1 base from V and 4 from J; bases not matched to a gene: 1. The CDR3 DNA is TGCGCCAGCAGCCAAGGACTAGCGGTAGAGACCCAGTACTTC. The encoded protein is CASSQGLAVETQYF.

The rearrangement joins TRBV2 to TRBJ2-4; D possibly corresponds to TRBD2 (6 bases). The V end was cut by 2 bases, the J end by 7 bases, with 15 bases between. Germline V lookup: CDR1 SNHLY, CDR2 FYNNEI. This CDR3 has 15 residues. The CDR3: CASSETSSGRNIQYF. In DNA form, the CDR3 reads TGTGCCAGCAGTGAAACTAGTTCGGGGAGGAACATTCAGTACTTC.

This clone was counted a few times. CDR3 nucleotides: TGTGCCAGCGACCGACAGGGGGCCCTTATCCACAATGAGCAGTTCTTC. Translating it yields CASDRQGALIHNEQFF. The V and J genes are TRBV2 and TRBJ2-1, with 10 nucleotides matching TRBD1. Germline V gives CDR1 SNHLY, CDR2 FYNNEI. V shed 8 bases, J shed 5 bases, and the junction held 12 bases outside the gene matches. The CDR3 is 16 residues long.

This chain uses TRBV7-6 with TRBJ2-1; the match to TRBD1 covers 8 bases. The germline gives CDR1 SGHVS, CDR2 FNYEAQ. With 1 base clipped from V and 9 bases from J, the junction kept 5 bases outside the gene matches. The CDR3 is 14 amino acids. The CDR3 coding sequence is TGTGCCAGCAGCTTAGTGCAGGGGGCTGGTGAGCAGTTCTTC. Translating it yields CASSLVQGAGEQFF.

This rearrangement joins TRBV5-1 to TRBJ2-3, with a weak D call TRBD2 (5 bases). V was trimmed by 0 bases and J by 5 bases, leaving 13 bases between them. The CDR3 sequence is 15 residues long. Germline loops: CDR1 SGHRS, CDR2 YFSETQ. The CDR3 coding sequence is TGCGCCAGCAGCTTGGAAGGGCGGGTTGGAGATACGCAGTATTTT. It specifies CASSLEGRVGDTQYF. The full variable domain, rest sourced from reference TRBV5-1 and TRBJ2-3, is KAGVTQTPRYLIKTRGQQVTLSCSPISGHRSVSWYQQTPGQGLQFLFEYFSETQRNKGNFPGRFSGRQFSNSRSEMNVSTLELGDSALYLCASSLEGRVGDTQYFGPGTRLTVL.

The CDR3 here is CASSPRTGGGEQFF. CDR3 DNA: TGTGCCAGCAGCCCAAGGACAGGGGGCGGTGAGCAGTTCTTC. The chain carries TRBV11-3 and TRBJ2-1, with 11 bases identical to TRBD1. V was pared by 5 bases and J by 9 bases, with 6 bases of the junction left unmatched. The CDR3 runs to 14 residues. Germline lookup yields CDR1 SGHNT and CDR2 YENEEA.

The V call is TRBV27, the J call TRBJ2-7; D call uncertain. The V gene's germline CDR1 is MNHEY and CDR2 SMNVEV (reference sequence). Trimming removed 5 bases from V and 2 bases from J, with 13 bases in between. This CDR3 contains 14 residues. The CDR3 reads CASSDLKETYEQYF. CDR3 DNA sequence: TGTGCCAGCAGTGACTTAAAGGAAACCTACGAGCAGTACTTC.

The chain uses TRBV19 and TRBJ1-3, with D hard to call. The CDR3 contains 18 residues. The V end lost 4 bases, the J end lost 2 bases, and 21 bases lay between the germline ends. Germline assignment: CDR1 LNHDA and CDR2 SQIVND (reference sequence). CDR3 sequence reads: CASSTSPPSGYPGNTIYF. CDR3 DNA: TGTGCCAGTAGTACGTCCCCTCCTTCGGGGTACCCTGGAAACACCATATATTTT. The full variable domain, completed using reference TRBV19 and TRBJ1-3, is DGGITQSPKYLFRKEGQNVTLSCEQNLNHDAMYWYRQDPGQGLRLIYYSQIVNDFQKGDIAEGYSVSREKKESFPLTVTSAQKNPTAFYLCASSTSPPSGYPGNTIYFGEGSWLTVV.

The CDR3 spells CASTVGLYNEQFF. The CDR3 coding sequence is TGTGCCAGCACCGTCGGACTGTACAATGAGCAGTTCTTC. The chain uses TRBV6-1 and TRBJ2-1; D is possibly TRBD2 (5 bases). Trimming removed 7 bases at V and 4 bases at J, with 11 bases between. This CDR3 region has 13 residues. Per the germline V gene, CDR1 is MNHNS and CDR2 is SASEGT.

V is TRBV5-1 and J is TRBJ2-3, with TRBD2 matching 8 bases. After removal of 2 bases from V and 1 base from J, the junction contained 3 bases not matched to a gene. This CDR3 has 15 residues. The germline gives CDR1 SGHRS, CDR2 YFSETQ. The CDR3 DNA is TGCGCCAGCAGCTTAACGACTAGCGGCACAGATACGCAGTATTTT. This sequence encodes CASSLTTSGTDTQYF.

The rearrangement uses TRBV5-3 and TRBJ2-5; weak D call: TRBD1 (6 bases). TRBV5-3 is an open reading frame whose function is uncertain. With 7 bases removed from V and 1 base from J, the gap between germline ends came to 14 bases. The CDR3 is 14 amino acids. The CDR3 loop is CARVSRGGQETQYF. DNA for the CDR3: TGTGCCAGAGTTTCGAGAGGGGGCCAAGAGACCCAGTACTTC.

The genes are TRBV5-1 and TRBJ1-1, with a weak D call TRBD1 (5 bases). This CDR3 region has 17 residues. Germline CDR1 is SGHRS and CDR2 is YFSETQ. Trimming stripped 4 bases from V and 1 base from J, with 20 bases between. The CDR3, as DNA: TGCGCCAGCAGCCTTGTGTCGCCTTCTCAGGGGAACACTGAAGCTTTCTTT. This gives the protein CASSLVSPSQGNTEAFF. The full variable domain, completed using reference TRBV5-1 and TRBJ1-1, is KAGVTQTPRYLIKTRGQQVTLSCSPISGHRSVSWYQQTPGQGLQFLFEYFSETQRNKGNFPGRFSGRQFSNSRSEMNVSTLELGDSALYLCASSLVSPSQGNTEAFFGQGTRLTVV.

This clone has just one count. The V and J genes are TRBV28 and TRBJ2-1, with 9 bases identical to TRBD1. The CDR3 has 15 amino acids. Germline CDR1 MDHEN, CDR2 SYDVKM. V was pared by 6 bases and J by 7 bases, with 10 bases of the junction left unmatched. CDR3 region: CASRRPGQGGNEQFF. The CDR3 region has the DNA TGTGCCAGCAGACGACCGGGACAGGGAGGGAATGAGCAGTTCTTC.

The chain links TRBV5-1 to TRBJ2-1, with a possible D match to TRBD1 (5 bases). The V and J ends lost 2 bases and 5 bases respectively, with 8 bases between them. From germline, CDR1 is SGHRS and CDR2 YFSETQ. The CDR3 covers 13 residues. The chain's CDR3 is CASSFTGNNEQFF. CDR3 coding DNA: TGCGCCAGCAGCTTTACAGGAAACAATGAGCAGTTCTTC.

This rearrangement joins TRBV27 to TRBJ1-2; 11 bases match TRBD1. The CDR3 extends over 16 amino acids. Germline assignment: CDR1 MNHEY and CDR2 SMNVEV (reference sequence). V trimming: 3 bases; J trimming: 5 bases; junction bases outside the gene matches: 8. This CDR3 reads CASSFGGTGGWYGYTF. DNA of the CDR3: TGTGCCAGCAGTTTTGGCGGGACAGGGGGTTGGTATGGCTACACCTTC.

This clone was counted a few times. The V call is TRBV4-3, the J call TRBJ1-1; D remains unclear. Trimming removed 4 bases at V and 5 bases at J, with 11 bases between. In germline, CDR1 is LGHNA, CDR2 YSLEER. This CDR3 has 13 residues. In DNA form, the CDR3 reads TGCGCCAGCAGCCTCCTAGGAGCGACTGAAGCTTTCTTT. Translation: CASSLLGATEAFF.

The gene calls are TRBV5-5 and TRBJ2-7, with a tentative D call TRBD1 (6 bases). Germline V gene lookup returns CDR1 SGHKS and CDR2 YYEKEE (reference sequence). The CDR3 is 15 amino acids. Between the trimmed V and J ends, which lost 0 bases and 6 bases, there was a span of 16 bases. The chain's CDR3 is CASSLEAGAPLEQYF. For the CDR3, the DNA is TGTGCCAGCAGCTTGGAGGCAGGGGCCCCCCTCGAGCAGTACTTC.

This sequence joins TRBV2 and TRBJ2-5; no firm D call. Trimming shortened V by 4 bases and J by 5 bases, and 8 bases separated the two germline ends. This CDR3 comprises 12 residues. CDR1 and CDR2 (germline): SNHLY, FYNNEI. As DNA, the CDR3 is TGTGCCAGCAGTGTGGCAGCGGAGACCCAGTACTTC. Encoded protein: CASSVAAETQYF.

For this clone: The junction and the germline gene differ at one end; a read error may be behind it. The chain employs TRBV7-9 and TRBJ1-1, with TRBD1 identical over 8 bases. Germline values: CDR1 SEHNR, CDR2 FQNEAQ (reference sequence). The CDR3 spans 15 residues. The CDR3 here is CSSSLAQGAYTEAFF. CDR3 nucleotides: TGTTCCAGCAGCTTAGCCCAGGGGGCGTACACTGAAGCTTTCTTT.

The chain recombines TRBV4-3 with TRBJ2-3, with D unclear. The germline V gene has CDR1 LGHNA and CDR2 YSLEER. The CDR3 totals 15 residues. Trimming left V 2 bases short and J 4 bases short, with 13 bases between. The CDR3 DNA is TGCGCCAGCAGCCAACACGCGTGGAGCCCAGATACGCAGTATTTT. It is translated as CASSQHAWSPDTQYF.

The V and J genes are TRBV7-9 and TRBJ2-5, with D tentatively TRBD1 (5 bases). The ends were cut back, 2 bases at V and 5 bases at J, with 12 bases in the middle. Germline loops: CDR1 SEHNR, CDR2 FQNEAQ (reference sequence). The CDR3 has 14 residues. The CDR3 coding sequence is TGTGCCAGCAGCTTATCAAGGGGTGTGGAGACCCAGTACTTC. This sequence encodes CASSLSRGVETQYF. The full variable domain, rest sourced from reference TRBV7-9 and TRBJ2-5, is DTGVSQNPRHKITKRGQNVTFRCDPISEHNRLYWYRQTLGQGPEFLTYFQNEAQLEKSRLLSDRFSAERPKGSFSTLEIQRTEQGDSAMYLCASSLSRGVETQYFGPGTRLLVL.

The chain combines TRBV1 with TRBJ1-2; the DNA was not used to check the table's D call, TRBD1. TRBV1 is listed as a pseudogene. The CDR3 totals 10 residues. The CDR3 coding sequence is TGCACCGGCTTATCCTATGGCTACACCTTC. As protein: CTGLSYGYTF.

This chain uses TRBV9 with TRBJ2-7; 9 nucleotides line up with TRBD2. V shed 1 base, J shed 2 bases, and the junction held 4 bases outside the gene matches. CDR1 and CDR2 from the germline V gene are SGDLS and YYNGEE. The CDR3 has 15 residues. The CDR3 loop is CASSVTAGGAYEQYF. The DNA for the CDR3 is TGTGCCAGCAGCGTAACAGCGGGGGGCGCCTACGAGCAGTACTTC. The full variable domain, in which reference TRBV9 and TRBJ2-7 provide the parts outside the CDR3, is DSGVTQTPKHLITATGQRVTLRCSPRSGDLSVYWYQQSLDQGLQFLIQYYNGEERAKGNILERFSAQQFPDLHSELNLSSLELGDSALYFCASSVTAGGAYEQYFGPGTRLTVT.

The chain links TRBV27 to TRBJ2-2, with a tentative D call TRBD1 (5 bases). Germline-derived CDR1 and CDR2 are MNHEY and SMNVEV (reference sequence). Trimming pared 5 bases from V and 7 bases from J, leaving 17 bases between. CDR3 length equals 15 residues. The CDR3 protein is CASSMKTDLRGELFF. The CDR3 bases are TGTGCCAGCAGTATGAAGACAGATCTTCGCGGGGAGCTGTTTTTT.

V usage is TRBV5-4 and J usage is TRBJ2-3; 12 bases are a match to TRBD2. The ends lost 4 bases at V and 1 base at J; junction bases unmatched: 4. The germline gives CDR1 SGHNT, CDR2 YYREEE (reference sequence). CDR3 length equals 16 residues. The DNA of the CDR3 is TGTGCCAGCAGCCCTCGACTAGCGGGGGGCACAGATACGCAGTATTTT. It encodes CASSPRLAGGTDTQYF. Variable domain in full (rest from reference TRBV5-4 and TRBJ2-3): ETGVTQSPTHLIKTRGQQVTLRCSSQSGHNTVSWYQQALGQGPQFIFQYYREEENGRGNFPPRFSGLQFPNYSSELNVNALELDDSALYLCASSPRLAGGTDTQYFGPGTRLTVL.

V usage is TRBV25-1 and J usage is TRBJ1-2; the match to TRBD1 covers 9 bases. V was pared by 8 bases and J by 7 bases, with 5 bases of the junction left unmatched. The length of the CDR3 is 12 residues. Germline CDR1 reads MGHDK; CDR2 reads SYGVNS. The CDR3: CASRQGQGGYTF. CDR3 coding DNA: TGTGCCAGCCGACAGGGACAGGGTGGCTACACCTTC.

The rearrangement joins TRBV4-3 to TRBJ2-7; 7 nucleotides line up with TRBD2. CDR3 length: 13 amino acids. Germline-derived CDR1 and CDR2 are LGHNA and YSLEER. The V gene end was trimmed by 4 bases and the J gene end by 2 bases; junction bases not matched to a gene: 2. CDR3 protein: CASSREGPYEQYF. The CDR3 nucleotides read TGCGCCAGCAGCCGGGAGGGGCCCTACGAGCAGTACTTC.

The CDR3 loop reads CASSPGQLNQPQHF. In DNA, the CDR3 is TGTGCCAGCAGTCCGGGACAGCTCAATCAGCCCCAGCATTTT. The rearrangement uses TRBV27 and TRBJ1-5, with 7 bases aligning to TRBD1. Germline CDR1 reads MNHEY; CDR2 reads SMNVEV (reference sequence). V lost 5 bases and J lost 3; bases outside the gene matches: 4. The CDR3 length is 14 residues.

This sequence joins TRBV10-1 and TRBJ2-1, with 11 positions matching TRBD2. The length of the CDR3 is 15 residues. The junction had 9 bases not matched to a gene; V was cut back by 6 bases and J by 8 bases. Germline V gene sequence: CDR1 WNHNN, CDR2 SYGVQD (reference sequence). In DNA form, the CDR3 reads TGCGCCAGCAGCCCTAGCGGGAGGACCTTCGATGAGCAGTTCTTC. It translates to CASSPSGRTFDEQFF.